These T cell receptor beta chains were read from a single sample in a study of blood T cell repertoires in COVID-19. Produced via immunoSEQ multiplex PCR; TCRdb's table is partial and in-frame only. The sample yields approximately 250,000 clones, 84% seen once. The sequencing sample was made of peripheral blood. These receptors originate from a man aged 40-49 years who had recovered from COVID-19. CDR3s include the opening cysteine and the closing phenylalanine or tryptophan. D genes are given only for firm matches. Clone size, where shown, is once, few, many, or a class for clones that have expanded.

v_call	clone_size	j_call	d_call	cdr3_nt	cdr3_aa
TRBV5-4	.	TRBJ1-3	TRBD1	TGTGCCAGCAGTCAAACTGCCGGGACAGGGGGAAACACCATATATTTT	CASSQTAGTGGNTIYF
TRBV27	.	TRBJ1-2	TRBD1	TGTGCCAGCAGACGGACAGGTTCAGTTGGCTACACCTTC	CASRRTGSVGYTF
TRBV5-1	once	TRBJ1-4	.	TGCGCCAGCAGCTTAGGGGTCACTAATGAAAAACTGTTTTTT	CASSLGVTNEKLFF
TRBV11-2	.	TRBJ2-5	.	TGTGCCAGCAGCTCACTGAAGAAAGAGACCCAGTACTTC	CASSSLKKETQYF
TRBV7-2	once	TRBJ2-5	.	TGTGCCAGCAGCCCTCCGGGAGAGACCCAGTACTTC	CASSPPGETQYF
TRBV19	.	TRBJ1-2	TRBD1	TGTGCCAGTAGCGACCGGACAGGGGCAGCCTATGGCTACACCTTC	CASSDRTGAAYGYTF
TRBV7-8	.	TRBJ2-7	.	TGTGCCAGCAGCTCCTCCCCGACTATCTACGAGCAGTACTTC	CASSSSPTIYEQYF
TRBV19	.	TRBJ2-7	TRBD2	TGTGCCAGTAGTGCCCATAGCGGGAGGCCGAGCTCCTACGAGCAGTACTTC	CASSAHSGRPSSYEQYF
TRBV5-6	.	TRBJ2-7	TRBD2	TGTGCCAGTACCATACTAGCGTTATCCTCCTACGAGCAGTACTTC	CASTILALSSYEQYF
TRBV7-2	once	TRBJ1-5	TRBD1	TGTGCCAGCAGCTTAGGGACAGGGGGTTATCAGCCCCAGCATTTT	CASSLGTGGYQPQHF
TRBV30	.	TRBJ2-3	TRBD1	TGTGCCTGTCCCGCGAGGGGGCAGACATCCACAGATACGCAGTATTTT	CACPARGQTSTDTQYF
TRBV25-1	.	TRBJ1-1	.	TGTGCCAGCAGTGGGGGGAGGGGGTTGGGAACTGAAGCTTTCTTT	CASSGGRGLGTEAFF
TRBV3-1/TRBV3-2	.	TRBJ2-7	TRBD1	TGTGCCAGCAGCCAAGGGCCGGGACAGGGCTACGAGCAGTACTTC	CASSQGPGQGYEQYF
TRBV27	.	TRBJ2-7	TRBD1	TGTGCCAGCAGGAACGGACAGGGGCCGAACTACGAGCAGTACTTC	CASRNGQGPNYEQYF
TRBV11-3	.	TRBJ1-2	.	TGTGCCAGCAGCCCCTCTCCGGACATGAACTATGGCTACACCTTC	CASSPSPDMNYGYTF
TRBV10-3	once	TRBJ2-7	.	TGTGCCATCAGTGAGGTCCGCGCCTACGAGCAGTACTTC	CAISEVRAYEQYF
TRBV6-2/TRBV6-3	.	TRBJ1-3	.	TGTGCCAGCAGTTATCCTTCCGGACAGAAAGAATTAACGGACTCTGGAAACACCATATATTTT	CASSYPSGQKELTDSGNTIYF
TRBV7-9	.	TRBJ2-3	TRBD1	TGTGCCAGCAGCTTATTACAGGGGGCCGATACGCAGTATTTT	CASSLLQGADTQYF
TRBV11-2	.	TRBJ1-2	.	TGTGCCAGCAGCCCCGTTCCCGGGGGTAACTATGGCTACACCTTC	CASSPVPGGNYGYTF
TRBV4-3	once	TRBJ1-5	.	TGCGCCAGCAGTACGAGGCGGGGGAATCAGCCCCAGCATTTT	CASSTRRGNQPQHF
TRBV3-1/TRBV3-2	.	TRBJ2-1	TRBD2	TGTGCCAGCAGCCAAGGACTAGCGGACAATGAGCAGTTCTTC	CASSQGLADNEQFF
TRBV5-1	.	TRBJ2-3	TRBD2	TGCGCCAGCAGCGTTAGCGGGGGGCGCCCAGATACGCAGTATTTT	CASSVSGGRPDTQYF
TRBV4-3	.	TRBJ2-7	.	TGCGCCAGCAGCCAACGAGGCAGCTCCTACGAGCAGTACTTC	CASSQRGSSYEQYF
TRBV20-1	few	TRBJ2-1	TRBD1	TGCAGTGCTAGTTGGGACAGGAGCTCCTACAATGAGCAGTTCTTC	CSASWDRSSYNEQFF
TRBV7-8	.	TRBJ2-1	.	TGTGCCAGCAGCTTACAGTTCGCGGGGGAGCAGTTCTTC	CASSLQFAGEQFF
TRBV19	many	TRBJ2-7	TRBD1	TGTGCCAGTAGTGTACCCAGGGCAGGGGGCTACGAGCAGTACTTC	CASSVPRAGGYEQYF
TRBV5-5	few	TRBJ2-6	.	TGTGCCAGCAGCGATCTAGGCTCTGGGGCCAACGTCCTGACTTTC	CASSDLGSGANVLTF
TRBV2	.	TRBJ1-1	.	TGTGCCAGCAGAGCCCGGGAGGGGCCGAACACTGAAGCTTTCTTT	CASRAREGPNTEAFF
TRBV24-1	.	TRBJ2-3	TRBD2	TGTGCCACCAGTGATACTAGCGGGGTAAGCACAGATACGCAGTATTTT	CATSDTSGVSTDTQYF
TRBV11-3	.	TRBJ2-2	.	TGTGCCAGCAGCCCCACGGGGAGGTGTGGGCCGAACACCGGGGAGCTGTTTTTT	CASSPTGRCGPNTGELFF
TRBV12-3/TRBV12-4	.	TRBJ2-7	.	TGTGCCAGCAGTTTGGCGGAGGAGCAGTACTTC	CASSLAEEQYF
TRBV10-3	.	TRBJ2-3	.	TGTGCCATCAGTGAGAGTGAGGATACGCAGTATTTT	CAISESEDTQYF
TRBV24-1	.	TRBJ1-4	.	TGTGCCACCATTGGGTTGGGGCTTAATGAAAAACTGTTTTTT	CATIGLGLNEKLFF
TRBV5-1	.	TRBJ1-5	.	TGCGCCAGCAGGGGGGACGATGGCAGGGGTGGAAATCAGCCCCAGCATTTT	CASRGDDGRGGNQPQHF
TRBV19	once	TRBJ1-1	.	TGTGCCAGTAGTATAGGTCGGAGGGGTATCGCTGAAGCTTTCTTT	CASSIGRRGIAEAFF
TRBV20-1	.	TRBJ1-4	.	TGCAGTGCTAGTGACCCACTAGGACAGTCTGAAAAACTGTTTTTT	CSASDPLGQSEKLFF
TRBV27	.	TRBJ2-7	TRBD1	TGTGCCAGCAGTTTAACCGGGACAGGAGAATACGAGCAGTACTTC	CASSLTGTGEYEQYF
TRBV18	.	TRBJ1-3	.	TGTGCCAGCTCACCACCAATCGGGGGGAACACCATATATTTT	CASSPPIGGNTIYF
TRBV2	many	TRBJ2-5	.	TGTGCCAGCGTTAGGACAGGAGGGAAGACCCAGTACTTC	CASVRTGGKTQYF
TRBV7-2	.	TRBJ1-1	TRBD1	TGTGCCAGCAGTCTTCGGACAGGGAGTTTGACTGAAGCTTTCTTT	CASSLRTGSLTEAFF
TRBV29-1	.	TRBJ1-3	TRBD1	TGCAGCGTTGAAGACACAGGGGCTGGAAACACCATATATTTT	CSVEDTGAGNTIYF
TRBV19	.	TRBJ1-2	TRBD1	TGTGCCAGTAACGTTATCCTGACAGGGGGCACCTATGGCTACACCTTC	CASNVILTGGTYGYTF
TRBV4-1	.	TRBJ2-1	.	TGCGCCAGCAGCCTGTCCGGGTACAATGAGCAGTTCTTC	CASSLSGYNEQFF
TRBV19	once	TRBJ2-1	.	TGTGCCAGTAGTGTACAGGGTTATGAGCAGTTCTTC	CASSVQGYEQFF
TRBV5-6	.	TRBJ2-2	.	TGTGCCAGCAGCTCGTCGGGGGAGCTGTTTTTT	CASSSSGELFF
TRBV5-8	few	TRBJ2-1	TRBD1	TGTGCCAGCAGCCGGGGACAGACATCTGTGCAGTTCTTC	CASSRGQTSVQFF
TRBV5-4	.	TRBJ1-1	TRBD1	TGTGCCAGCAGCTTGGGGACAGGGAGAGGTTTGAAAGCTTTCTTT	CASSLGTGRGLKAFF
TRBV27	.	TRBJ1-2	.	TGTGCCAGCAGTCCCCGGGGGGGGTTTGGCTACACCTTC	CASSPRGGFGYTF
TRBV27	.	TRBJ2-3	TRBD1	TGTGCCAGCAGTTACAGACAGGGGAGCACAGATACGCAGTATTTT	CASSYRQGSTDTQYF
TRBV14	once	TRBJ2-3	.	TGTGCCAGCAGCCTCTGGAGGGAGGGCACAGATACGCAGTATTTT	CASSLWREGTDTQYF